This TCR beta chain was profiled in a study of monozygotic twins with inflammatory bowel disease. Findings of the study overall: Added variability in patient repertoires may stem from differing immunosuppressive treatments.

From germline, CDR1 is SGHRS and CDR2 YFSETQ. This CDR3 spans 14 amino acids. After re-calling the 5' RACE reads, TCRdb lists one entry per CDR3 protein, DNA absent. This repertoire comprises hundreds of thousands of distinct CDR3 sequences; its ten largest clones make up roughly 2.3%. Comments on this clonotype: Its target is not known.

This sequence joins TRBV5-1 and TRBJ2-2; checking the TCRdb D call of TRBD2 is not possible without DNA. The material sequenced was blood. This sequence was found in a human donor with ulcerative colitis or Crohn's disease, or a healthy co-twin of an affected twin (not recorded which). The CDR3 loop reads CASSFSQNDGELFF.